The T cell receptor (beta chain) under discussion was sequenced for a study of T cells after yellow fever vaccination. Study results and limitations: One caveat is that FACS-sorted repertoires could contain abundant clonotypes contaminating from the bulk population.

Germline-derived CDR1 and CDR2 are KGHSH and LQKENI. The V and J ends lost 6 bases and 1 base respectively, with 12 bases between them. The CDR3 has 14 amino acids. This clonotype was seen more than once but under ten times. Its antigen is not known. Via MiXCR, TCRdb re-called the 5' RACE reads, giving one row per CDR3 protein. The table lists hundreds of thousands of distinct CDR3 sequences, approximately 8% of them singletons. The chain recombines TRBV18 with TRBJ2-5, with D possibly being TRBD1 (5 bases). Source: CD4+ T cells sorted from PBMCs, taken 5 days after the yellow fever booster vaccination. The clonotype was recovered from a man younger than 30 who received the YFV17D yellow fever vaccine. CDR3 in DNA: TGTGCCAGCTCCCTATCCGACAGCCAAGAGACCCAGTACTTC. This translates into CASSLSDSQETQYF.